This record covers a single TCR beta chain. In the authors' methods: Reference gene primer amplification gave nucleated cell count estimates. Measured with immunoSEQ multiplex PCR; TCRdb has only the in-frame clones, and not every one. The DNA gave D and trimming, while V, J and clone size come from that table. In the table there are 30,000 to 40,000 clones, 85% of which are singletons. The length of the CDR3 is 17 residues. Germline V lookup: CDR1 KGHSH, CDR2 LQKENI. V was shortened by 0 bases and J by 1 base, with 12 bases between the two germline ends. The source of the sample is a study of blood T cell repertoires in COVID-19. Study information: Sources were T cells, B-cell-depleted T cells, or PBMCs; the material itself was cDNA or gDNA.

The sequencing sample was made of peripheral blood. The V gene is TRBV18, the J gene TRBJ2-2; D is perhaps TRBD1 (5 bases). The sequence derives from a human donor with acute or convalescent COVID-19. The donor label of this sample is uncertain. The CDR3 DNA reads TGTGCCAGCTCACCACCTGCCAGGGATAGGAACACCGGGGAGCTGTTTTTT. Translation gives CASSPPARDRNTGELFF.